The sequence of this T cell receptor beta chain was determined in a study of blood T cell repertoires in COVID-19. Study-level information: Sites across the United States, Italy and Spain contributed samples from acute and convalescent COVID-19. The analysed material was cDNA or gDNA that came from T cells, B-cell-depleted T cells, or PBMCs.

V trimming: 5 bases; J trimming: 10 bases; junction bases outside the gene matches: 9. Germline V lookup: CDR1 SGDLS, CDR2 YYNGEE. The CDR3 is 13 residues long. Per the study methods: The authors estimated nucleated cell counts from reference gene primer amplification. Assay used: immunoSEQ multiplex PCR; TCRdb lists only in-frame clones, some missing. V and J calls and clone size are given by that table; D and trimming were obtained from the DNA. This sample carries roughly 350,000 clones, 88% of them seen once, and the ten largest clones take 6% to 8.5%. The gene calls are TRBV9 and TRBJ1-1, with 9 bases aligning to TRBD1. Sequenced: peripheral blood. The receptor's source is a woman aged 70 to 79 with COVID-19, enrolled during active disease. The CDR3 is CASSLGQGSAAFF. The CDR3 DNA is TGTGCCAGCAGTCTAGGACAGGGGAGCGCAGCTTTCTTT.